This note documents a single T cell receptor (beta chain) sequence. The record originates from a study of blood T cell repertoires in COVID-19. Generated by immunoSEQ multiplex PCR, the TCRdb table keeps only in-frame clones and is missing some. The sample yields about 120,000 clones, 75% to 90% seen once. The receptor's source is a man in his thirties or forties with acute or convalescent COVID-19. Sequencing was done on a sample of peripheral blood.

The CDR3 is CASRRGAVTGELFF. CDR3 bases: TGTGCCAGCAGACGGGGGGCGGTCACCGGGGAGCTGTTTTTT. The rearrangement joins TRBV6-6 to TRBJ2-2, with a weak D call TRBD2 (7 bases). The V end was cut by 6 bases, the J end by 4 bases, with 12 bases between. The CDR3 has 14 residues. Germline lookup yields CDR1 MNHNY and CDR2 SVGAGI (reference sequence).